This T cell receptor (beta chain) was sequenced in a study of blood T cell repertoires in COVID-19. This clone was detected only a few times. Generated by immunoSEQ multiplex PCR, the TCRdb table keeps only in-frame clones and is missing some. This sample has 110,000 to 150,000 clones; approximately 80% occur once, and the top ten carry over 2.5%. The V and J ends lost 0 bases and 0 bases respectively, with 9 bases between them. CDR1 SGHRS and CDR2 YFSETQ come from the germline V gene. The CDR3 runs 16 residues. Specimen: peripheral blood. V is TRBV5-1 and J is TRBJ2-2; D is undetermined. This receptor was taken from a woman older than 75 with acute or convalescent COVID-19. The CDR3 here is CASSLVIAANTGELFF. Here the CDR3 DNA reads TGCGCCAGCAGCTTGGTGATAGCAGCGAACACCGGGGAGCTGTTTTTT.